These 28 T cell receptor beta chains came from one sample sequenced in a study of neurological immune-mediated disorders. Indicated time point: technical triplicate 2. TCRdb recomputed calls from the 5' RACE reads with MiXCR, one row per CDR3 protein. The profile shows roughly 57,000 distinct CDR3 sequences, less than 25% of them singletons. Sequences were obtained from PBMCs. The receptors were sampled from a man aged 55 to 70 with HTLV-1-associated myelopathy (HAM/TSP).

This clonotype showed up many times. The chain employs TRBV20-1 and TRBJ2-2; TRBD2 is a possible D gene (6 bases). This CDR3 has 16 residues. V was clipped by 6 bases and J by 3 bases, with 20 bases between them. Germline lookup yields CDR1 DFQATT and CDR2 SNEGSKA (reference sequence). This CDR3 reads CSARPQGRGDTGELFF. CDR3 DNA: TGCAGTGCGAGGCCCCAAGGGCGGGGAGACACCGGGGAGCTGTTTTTT.

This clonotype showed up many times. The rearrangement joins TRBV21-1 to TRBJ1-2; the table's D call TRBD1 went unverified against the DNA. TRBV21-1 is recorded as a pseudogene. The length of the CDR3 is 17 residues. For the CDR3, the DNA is TGTGCCAGCATCCCGACTACCTGGGACAGGGAGCCCTATGGCTACACCTTC. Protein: CASIPTTWDREPYGYTF.

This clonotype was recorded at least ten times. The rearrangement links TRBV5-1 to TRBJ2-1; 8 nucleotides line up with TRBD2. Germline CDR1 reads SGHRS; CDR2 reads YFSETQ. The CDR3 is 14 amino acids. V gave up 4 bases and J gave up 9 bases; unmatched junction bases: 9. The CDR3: CASSRLGLAAEQFF. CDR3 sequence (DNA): TGCGCCAGCAGCCGCCTAGGACTAGCTGCTGAGCAGTTCTTC. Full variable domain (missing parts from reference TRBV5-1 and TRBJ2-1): KAGVTQTPRYLIKTRGQQVTLSCSPISGHRSVSWYQQTPGQGLQFLFEYFSETQRNKGNFPGRFSGRQFSNSRSEMNVSTLELGDSALYLCASSRLGLAAEQFFGPGTRLTVL.

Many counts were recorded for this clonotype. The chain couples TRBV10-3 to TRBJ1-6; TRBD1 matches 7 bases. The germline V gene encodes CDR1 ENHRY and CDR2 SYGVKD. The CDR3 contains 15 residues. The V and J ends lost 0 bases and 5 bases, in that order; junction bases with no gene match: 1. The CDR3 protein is CAISESGQNNSPLHF. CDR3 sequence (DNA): TGTGCCATCAGTGAGTCGGGACAGAATAATTCACCCCTCCACTTT.

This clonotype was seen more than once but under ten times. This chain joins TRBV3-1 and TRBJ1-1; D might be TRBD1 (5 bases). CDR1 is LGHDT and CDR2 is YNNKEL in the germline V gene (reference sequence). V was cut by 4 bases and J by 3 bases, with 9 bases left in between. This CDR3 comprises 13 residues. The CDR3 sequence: CASSLIGDTEAFF. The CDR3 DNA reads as TGTGCCAGCAGCCTCATAGGGGACACTGAAGCTTTCTTT.

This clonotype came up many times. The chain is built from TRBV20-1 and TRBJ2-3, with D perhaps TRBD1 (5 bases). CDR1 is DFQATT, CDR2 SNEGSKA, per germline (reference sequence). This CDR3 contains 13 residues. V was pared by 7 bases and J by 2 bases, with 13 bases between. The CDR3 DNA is TGCAGTGTTGGACATCCCGACACAGATACGCAGTATTTT. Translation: CSVGHPDTDTQYF.

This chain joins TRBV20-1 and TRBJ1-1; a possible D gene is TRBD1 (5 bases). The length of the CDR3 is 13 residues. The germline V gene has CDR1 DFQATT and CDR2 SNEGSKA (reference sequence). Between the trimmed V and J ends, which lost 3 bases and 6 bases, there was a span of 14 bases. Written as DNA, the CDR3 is TGCAGTGCTAGGACAGCGCAGATCCCTGAAGCTTTCTTT. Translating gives CSARTAQIPEAFF.

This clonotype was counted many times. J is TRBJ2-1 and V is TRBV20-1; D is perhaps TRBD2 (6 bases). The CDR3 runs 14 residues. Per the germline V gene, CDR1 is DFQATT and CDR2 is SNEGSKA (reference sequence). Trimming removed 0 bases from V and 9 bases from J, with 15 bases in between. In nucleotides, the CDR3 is TGCAGTGCTAGAGATTCCCGGGGACTCGGTGAGCAGTTCTTC. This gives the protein CSARDSRGLGEQFF.

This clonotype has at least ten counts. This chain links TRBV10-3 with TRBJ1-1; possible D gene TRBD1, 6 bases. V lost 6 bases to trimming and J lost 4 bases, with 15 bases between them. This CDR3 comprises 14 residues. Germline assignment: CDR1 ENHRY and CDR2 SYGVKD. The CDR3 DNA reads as TGTGCCATCAGGGTGGGGCAGGGGAGCACTGAAGCTTTCTTT. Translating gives CAIRVGQGSTEAFF.

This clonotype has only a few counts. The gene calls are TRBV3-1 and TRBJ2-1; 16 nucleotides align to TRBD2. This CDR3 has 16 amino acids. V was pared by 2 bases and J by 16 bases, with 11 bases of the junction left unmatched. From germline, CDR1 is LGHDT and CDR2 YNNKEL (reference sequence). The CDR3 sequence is CASSQTGLAGGPGSFF. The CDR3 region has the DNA TGTGCCAGCAGCCAAACGGGACTAGCGGGAGGGCCTGGTAGTTTCTTC.

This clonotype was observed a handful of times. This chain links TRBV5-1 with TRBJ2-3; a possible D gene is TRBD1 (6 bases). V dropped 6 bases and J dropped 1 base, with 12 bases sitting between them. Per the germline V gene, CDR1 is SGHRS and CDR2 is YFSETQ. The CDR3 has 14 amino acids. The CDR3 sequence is CASNDPGGTDTQYF. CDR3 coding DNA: TGCGCCAGCAACGACCCAGGGGGCACAGATACGCAGTATTTT. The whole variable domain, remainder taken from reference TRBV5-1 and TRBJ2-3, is KAGVTQTPRYLIKTRGQQVTLSCSPISGHRSVSWYQQTPGQGLQFLFEYFSETQRNKGNFPGRFSGRQFSNSRSEMNVSTLELGDSALYLCASNDPGGTDTQYFGPGTRLTVL.

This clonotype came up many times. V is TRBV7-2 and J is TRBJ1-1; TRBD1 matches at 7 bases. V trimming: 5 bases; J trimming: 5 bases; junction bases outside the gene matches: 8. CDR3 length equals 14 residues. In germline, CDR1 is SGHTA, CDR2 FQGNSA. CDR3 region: CASSPRVTGTEAFF. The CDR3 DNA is TGTGCCAGCAGCCCTCGCGTGACAGGGACTGAAGCTTTCTTT.

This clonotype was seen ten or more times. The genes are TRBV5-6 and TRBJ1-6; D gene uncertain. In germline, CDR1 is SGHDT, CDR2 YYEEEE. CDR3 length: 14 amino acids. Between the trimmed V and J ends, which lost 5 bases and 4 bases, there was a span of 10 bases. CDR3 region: CASSDGDYNSPLHF. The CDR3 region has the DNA TGTGCCAGCAGTGACGGGGATTATAATTCACCCCTCCACTTT.

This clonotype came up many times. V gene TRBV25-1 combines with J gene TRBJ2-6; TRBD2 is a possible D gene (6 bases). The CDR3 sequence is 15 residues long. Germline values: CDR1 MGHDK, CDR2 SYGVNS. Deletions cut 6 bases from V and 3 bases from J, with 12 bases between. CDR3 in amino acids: CASSRSRGGANVLTF. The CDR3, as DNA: TGTGCCAGCAGCCGATCGCGGGGTGGGGCCAACGTCCTGACTTTC.

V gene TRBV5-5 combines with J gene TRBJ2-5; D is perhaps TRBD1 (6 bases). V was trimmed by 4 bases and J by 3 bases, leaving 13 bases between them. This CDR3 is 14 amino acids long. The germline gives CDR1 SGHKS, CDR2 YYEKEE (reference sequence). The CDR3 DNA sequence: TGTGCCAGCAGCCCTACAGGGATAGAAGAGACCCAGTACTTC. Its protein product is CASSPTGIEETQYF.

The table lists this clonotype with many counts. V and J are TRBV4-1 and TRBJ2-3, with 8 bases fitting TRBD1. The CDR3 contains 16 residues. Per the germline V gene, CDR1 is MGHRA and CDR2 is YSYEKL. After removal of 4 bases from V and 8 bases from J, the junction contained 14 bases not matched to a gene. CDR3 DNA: TGCGCCAGCAGCCCGCGGGACAGGAGGACCGGAGGTACGCAGTATTTT. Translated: CASSPRDRRTGGTQYF.

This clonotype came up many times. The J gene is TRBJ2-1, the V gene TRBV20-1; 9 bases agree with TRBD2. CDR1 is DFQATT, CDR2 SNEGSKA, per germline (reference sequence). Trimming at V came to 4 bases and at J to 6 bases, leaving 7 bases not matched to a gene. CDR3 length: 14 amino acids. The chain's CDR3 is CSANSEAGGNEQFF. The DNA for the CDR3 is TGCAGTGCTAATTCGGAAGCGGGAGGCAATGAGCAGTTCTTC.

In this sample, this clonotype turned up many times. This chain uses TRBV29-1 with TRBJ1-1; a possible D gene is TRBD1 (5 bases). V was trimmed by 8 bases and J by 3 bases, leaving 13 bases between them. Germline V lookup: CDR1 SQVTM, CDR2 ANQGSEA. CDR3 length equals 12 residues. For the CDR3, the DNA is TGCAGCATGAGAGGGACGTACACTGAAGCTTTCTTT. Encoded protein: CSMRGTYTEAFF.

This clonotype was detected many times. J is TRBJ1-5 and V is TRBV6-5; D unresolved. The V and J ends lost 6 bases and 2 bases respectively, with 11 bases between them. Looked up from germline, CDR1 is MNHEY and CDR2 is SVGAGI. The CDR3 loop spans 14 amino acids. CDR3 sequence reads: CASSPDGGNQPQHF. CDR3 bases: TGTGCCAGCAGCCCGGACGGAGGCAATCAGCCCCAGCATTTT.

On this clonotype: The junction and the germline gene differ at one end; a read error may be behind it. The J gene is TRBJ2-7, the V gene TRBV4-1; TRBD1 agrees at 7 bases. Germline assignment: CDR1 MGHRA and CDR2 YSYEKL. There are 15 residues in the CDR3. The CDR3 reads CAISLSGTAHYEQYF. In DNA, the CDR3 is TGCGCCATCAGCCTTTCCGGGACAGCTCACTACGAGCAGTACTTC.

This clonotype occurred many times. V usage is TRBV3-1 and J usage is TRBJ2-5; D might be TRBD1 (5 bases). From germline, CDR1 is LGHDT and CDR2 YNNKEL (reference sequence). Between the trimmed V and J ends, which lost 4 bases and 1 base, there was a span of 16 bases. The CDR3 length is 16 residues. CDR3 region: CASSPQVSGSQETQYF. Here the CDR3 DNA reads TGTGCCAGCAGCCCCCAAGTTTCAGGGTCCCAAGAGACCCAGTACTTC.

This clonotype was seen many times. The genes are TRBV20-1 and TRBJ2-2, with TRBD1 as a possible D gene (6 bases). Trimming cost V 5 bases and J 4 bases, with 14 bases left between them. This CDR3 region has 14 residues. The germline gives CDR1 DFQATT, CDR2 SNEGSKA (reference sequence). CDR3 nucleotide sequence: TGCAGTGCTTCTACAGGGATGCGCACCGGGGAGCTGTTTTTT. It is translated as CSASTGMRTGELFF.

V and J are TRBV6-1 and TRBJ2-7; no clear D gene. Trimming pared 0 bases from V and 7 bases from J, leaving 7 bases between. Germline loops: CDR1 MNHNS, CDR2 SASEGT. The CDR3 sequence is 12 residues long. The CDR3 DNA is TGTGCCAGCAGTGAAGCGGGATCTGAGCAGTACTTC. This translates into CASSEAGSEQYF.

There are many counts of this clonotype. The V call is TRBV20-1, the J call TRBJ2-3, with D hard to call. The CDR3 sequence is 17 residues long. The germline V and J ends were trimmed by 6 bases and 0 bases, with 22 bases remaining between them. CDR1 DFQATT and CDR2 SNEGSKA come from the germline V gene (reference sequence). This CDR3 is CSAHKDIAVDSTDTQYF. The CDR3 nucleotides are TGCAGTGCCCACAAAGATATAGCTGTCGATAGCACAGATACGCAGTATTTT.

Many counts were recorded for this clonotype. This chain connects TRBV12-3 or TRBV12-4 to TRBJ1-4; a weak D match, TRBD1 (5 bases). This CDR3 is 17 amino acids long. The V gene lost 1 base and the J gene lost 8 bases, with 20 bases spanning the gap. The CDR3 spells CASSLGEGSGRGEKLFF. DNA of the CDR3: TGTGCCAGCAGTTTAGGCGAGGGTTCGGGGCGCGGCGAAAAACTGTTTTTT.

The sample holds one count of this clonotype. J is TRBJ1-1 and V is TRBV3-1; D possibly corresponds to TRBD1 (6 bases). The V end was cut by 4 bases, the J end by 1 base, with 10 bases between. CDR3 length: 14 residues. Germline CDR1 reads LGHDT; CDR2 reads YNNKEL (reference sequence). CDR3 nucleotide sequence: TGTGCCAGCAGCCGATTGACAGGGAACACTGAAGCTTTCTTT. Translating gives CASSRLTGNTEAFF.

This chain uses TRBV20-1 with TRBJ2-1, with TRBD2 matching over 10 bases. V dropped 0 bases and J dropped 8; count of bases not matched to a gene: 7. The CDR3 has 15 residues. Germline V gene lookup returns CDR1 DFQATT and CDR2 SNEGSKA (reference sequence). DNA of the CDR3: TGCAGTGCTAGAGACCCTAGCGGGAGTAAGGATGAGCAGTTCTTC. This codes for CSARDPSGSKDEQFF.

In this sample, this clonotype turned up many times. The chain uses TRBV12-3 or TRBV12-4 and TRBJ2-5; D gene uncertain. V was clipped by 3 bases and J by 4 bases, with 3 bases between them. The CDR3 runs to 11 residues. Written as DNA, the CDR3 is TGTGCCAGCAGTTTTGCAGAGACCCAGTACTTC. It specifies CASSFAETQYF.